This is a list of T cell receptor beta chains from one sample in a study of blood T cell dynamics during melanoma immunotherapy. Data came from immunoSEQ multiplex PCR; TCRdb stores just in-frame clones and leaves some out. The table shows 8,500 to 14,000 clones, with approximately 89% occurring only once. The sample consisted of blood, taken from a patient treated with checkpoint blockade. The receptor source for this set is a human donor with melanoma. Each CDR3 is given with its conserved first and last residue. The D gene is left open where the match is weak. Not all rows give a size; the values are once, few, many and, for expanded clones, a class.

TRBV14	TRBJ2-5	few	-	TGTGCCAGCAGCCCCCGTTGGGGCGGGGAGACCCAGTACTTC	CASSPRWGGETQYF
TRBV27	TRBJ2-1	-	TRBD2	TGTGCCAGCACTTGGCGGGAGTCCCACAATGAGCAGTTCTTC	CASTWRESHNEQFF
TRBV4-3	TRBJ2-1	-	TRBD2	TGCGCCAGCAGCCCACTAGCGGGAGGGCCGGATGAGCAGTTCTTC	CASSPLAGGPDEQFF
TRBV7-2	TRBJ2-7	-	-	TGTGCCAGCAGCTTTGGGGGCCATAGCTACGAGCAGTACTTC	CASSFGGHSYEQYF
TRBV11-2	TRBJ2-2	-	TRBD2	TGTGCCGTCGGACTAGCGGGAGGGCTGGGGCCAGCCGGGGAGCTGTTTTTT	CAVGLAGGLGPAGELFF
TRBV28	TRBJ1-1	-	-	TGTGCCAGCAGCCACCGGGACACCAACACTGAAGCTTTCTTT	CASSHRDTNTEAFF
TRBV27	TRBJ2-5	-	-	TGTGCCAGCAGTTTGGTAGGGGGCCAAGAGACCCAGTACTTC	CASSLVGGQETQYF
TRBV5-6	TRBJ1-5	-	-	TGTGCCAGCAGCTTGGGGGCGGGCAGGGTGTGGGTCAATCAGCCCCAGCATTTT	CASSLGAGRVWVNQPQHF
TRBV6-5	TRBJ2-5	-	-	TGTGCCAGCAGTTACTCGTATGGGGGAGAGACCCAGTACTTC	CASSYSYGGETQYF
TRBV12-5	TRBJ2-7	-	-	TGTGCTAGTGGTCTAGCTTACGAGCAGTACTTC	CASGLAYEQYF
TRBV10-3	TRBJ1-4	-	-	TGTGCCATCAGTGAATTTGGGCGTGGTGAAAAACTGTTTTTT	CAISEFGRGEKLFF
TRBV5-4	TRBJ2-1	-	-	TGTGCCAGCAGCTTGGGAGCGGTGAGCTCCTACAATGAGCAGTTCTTC	CASSLGAVSSYNEQFF
TRBV4-1	TRBJ2-7	-	-	TGCGCCAGCAGCCGGCGGACAGCAAGGGCCGAGCAGTACTTC	CASSRRTARAEQYF
TRBV5-3	TRBJ1-2	-	TRBD1	TGTGCCAGAAGCTTGGACTATACAGGGGACTATGGCTACACCTTC	CARSLDYTGDYGYTF
TRBV12-1	TRBJ2-5	-	-	TGTGCCAGCAGCTTTGAACAGGGCCGGGAGACCCAGTACTTC	CASSFEQGRETQYF
TRBV4-1	TRBJ2-7	-	TRBD2	TGCGCCAGCAGCCGCACCCTAGCGGGAGGAAACGAGCAGTACTTC	CASSRTLAGGNEQYF
TRBV25-1	TRBJ1-3	-	-	TGTGCCAGCAGTGAACACCGCTCTGGAAACACCATATATTTT	CASSEHRSGNTIYF
TRBV20-1	TRBJ2-7	-	-	TGCAGTGCTGGCCGGGGGTACGAGCAGTACTTC	CSAGRGYEQYF
TRBV20-1	TRBJ2-1	-	-	TGCAGCCCGGGCCAGGGGAATGAGCAGTTCTTC	CSPGQGNEQFF
TRBV11-2	TRBJ2-5	-	TRBD1	TGTGCCAGCAGCCCCGGACAGGGGGTGGAGACCCAGTACTTC	CASSPGQGVETQYF
TRBV27	TRBJ1-5	-	-	TGTGCCAGCAGTTTACGGGGTAATCAGCCCCAGCATTTT	CASSLRGNQPQHF
TRBV4-1	TRBJ1-1	once	-	TGCGCCAGCAGCCAACCACGGACAGCCGGCACTGAAGCTTTCTTT	CASSQPRTAGTEAFF
TRBV10-3	TRBJ2-1	-	TRBD2	TGTGCCATCAGTGATGGGACTAGCGGGAGTAATGAGCAGTTCTTC	CAISDGTSGSNEQFF
TRBV2	TRBJ2-7	-	TRBD1	TGTGCCAGCTCCGGGACAGGAGACTACGAGCAGTACTTC	CASSGTGDYEQYF
TRBV4-1	TRBJ2-1	-	TRBD2	TGCGCCAGCAGCCCCCCTTTGGGGGAGGGCCCGTTCTTC	CASSPPLGEGPFF
TRBV30	TRBJ2-7	-	TRBD2	TGTGCCTGGAGTAGAGGAGCGGGAGGCGAGCAGTACTTC	CAWSRGAGGEQYF
TRBV2	TRBJ2-7	-	TRBD1	TGTGCCAGCCTGGGGGGGGACAGGGTGGCCTACGAGCAGTACTTC	CASLGGDRVAYEQYF
TRBV2	TRBJ2-4	-	TRBD2	TGTGCCAGCAGTGACCAAGCGGGAGGGGCCATTCAGTACTTC	CASSDQAGGAIQYF
TRBV5-4	TRBJ1-6	-	-	TGTGCCAGCAGCCCATATTCGGGCTACAGGAATTCACCCCTCCACTTT	CASSPYSGYRNSPLHF
TRBV7-6	TRBJ2-5	-	-	TGTGCCAGCAGCAGGCCCGGGGAGACCCAGTACTTC	CASSRPGETQYF
TRBV11-2	TRBJ2-7	-	TRBD1	TGTGCCAGCAGCCCGGGGACAGGGACATACGAGCAGTACTTC	CASSPGTGTYEQYF
TRBV6-6	TRBJ2-5	-	TRBD2	TGTGCCAGCAGTTACCCGCGGGGGGGAATCGAGACCCAGTACTTC	CASSYPRGGIETQYF
TRBV21-1	TRBJ2-5	-	-	TGTGCCAGCAGCAAGGTTAGGGAGGGAGAGGGAGAGACCCAGTACTTC	CASSKVREGEGETQYF
TRBV9	TRBJ2-1	-	TRBD2	TGTGCCAGCAGCCCCCGTGCTAGCGGTACAGGTGAGCAGTTCTTC	CASSPRASGTGEQFF
TRBV29-1	TRBJ2-1	-	TRBD2	TGCAGCGCCCCCTTAATGGGGACTAGCGGGGGTGCGTGGGTCTACAATGAGCAGTTCTTC	CSAPLMGTSGGAWVYNEQFF
TRBV18	TRBJ2-3	-	-	TGTGCCAGCTCACCTAGGCCACAGGGTGGAGATACGCAGTATTTT	CASSPRPQGGDTQYF
TRBV7-2	TRBJ2-6	-	-	TGTGCCTCCGGAGGGGTAATCTTCAACGTCCTGACTTTC	CASGGVIFNVLTF
TRBV18	TRBJ2-1	-	-	TGTGCCAGCTCACCGGTGGCGGCGTCCTACAATGAGCAGTTCTTC	CASSPVAASYNEQFF
TRBV5-1	TRBJ2-3	few	-	TGCGCCAGCAAAGGGTGGGAGAGCACAGATACGCAGTATTTT	CASKGWESTDTQYF
TRBV11-2	TRBJ2-3	-	-	TGTGCCAGCAGCCCCGTGGCCCCCTCCTACACAGATACGCAGTATTTT	CASSPVAPSYTDTQYF
TRBV30	TRBJ1-5	few	-	TGTGCCTGGAGGGGGCAGGGAAATCAGCCCCAGCATTTT	CAWRGQGNQPQHF
TRBV6-6	TRBJ2-5	-	-	TGTGCCAGCAGTTATTTGGAGACCCAGTACTTC	CASSYLETQYF
TRBV4-3	TRBJ2-1	-	TRBD2	TGCGCCAGCAGCCAAGATCCGGGACTAGCGGGGAATGAGCAGTTCTTC	CASSQDPGLAGNEQFF
TRBV7-9	TRBJ2-4	once	-	TGTGCCAGCAGCTTAGCCGGGCTAGCCAAAAACATTCAGTACTTC	CASSLAGLAKNIQYF
TRBV11-2	TRBJ1-1	-	-	TGTGCCAGCAGCTTAGCCCCCGGGGTAGAAGCTTTCTTT	CASSLAPGVEAFF
TRBV19	TRBJ1-2	-	-	TGTGCCAGTAGTATACCCGCACAGGAGGGCTATGGCTACACCTTC	CASSIPAQEGYGYTF
TRBV2	TRBJ1-1	-	-	TGTGCCAGCAGCCCCCCGTGGACTGAAGCTTTCTTT	CASSPPWTEAFF
TRBV19	TRBJ2-7	-	TRBD2	TGTGCCAGTAGTAGGGGGGGAGACATCCACGAGCAGTACTTC	CASSRGGDIHEQYF
TRBV5-1	TRBJ1-1	-	-	TGCGCCAGCAGCTTGGGGGGAGGAAGTGGGACTGAAGCTTTCTTT	CASSLGGGSGTEAFF
TRBV28	TRBJ2-1	-	TRBD2	TGTGCCAGCAGACAAGGGTATAGCGGGGACTACAATGAGCAGTTCTTC	CASRQGYSGDYNEQFF
TRBV7-3	TRBJ2-1	-	TRBD2	TGTGCCAGCACTAAGGCGGGGGTCCCCTCTAGCGGAGCCCGCAGGGCGGTTGAGCAGTTCTTC	CASTKAGVPSSGARRAVEQFF
TRBV2	TRBJ1-1	-	TRBD1	TGTGCCAGCACCCAGGGGGTGCGCACTGAAGCTTTCTTT	CASTQGVRTEAFF